A selection of T cell receptor beta chains follows, all from one sample in a study of vaccination and CD4 T cells after COVID-19. TCRdb called the PCR reads again in MiXCR, with one record for every CDR3 protein. Of some 10,000 distinct CDR3 sequences listed, 40% to 50% are singletons. These TCRs' antigens remain unknown. The sequencing sample was made of CD4+ T cells from blood, cultured in vitro. All receptors derive from a human donor who had recovered from COVID-19. Both conserved end residues are part of each CDR3. The D gene is left open where the match is weak. The size of a clone is reported for some rows only, either as once, few or many, or as a class for expanded clones.

size	V	D	J	CDR3	DNA
.	TRBV7-2	TRBD2	TRBJ2-5	CASSTGLRQETQYF	TGTGCCAGCAGCACGGGACTACGCCAAGAGACCCAGTACTTC
.	TRBV2	TRBD1	TRBJ1-1	CASSSTGRNTEAFF	TGTGCCAGCAGTTCGACAGGGAGGAACACTGAAGCTTTCTTT
.	TRBV12-3/TRBV12-4	.	TRBJ1-2	CASSPNNPGSGYTF	TGTGCCAGCAGTCCTAACAACCCAGGGTCCGGCTACACCTTC
few	TRBV20-1	TRBD2	TRBJ2-7	CSARTSGSYEQYF	TGCAGTGCGCGGACTAGCGGATCCTACGAGCAGTACTTC
few	TRBV12-3/TRBV12-4	.	TRBJ1-1	CASSTTGRNTEAFF	TGTGCCAGCAGTACAACAGGGAGGAACACTGAAGCTTTCTTT
.	TRBV7-2	.	TRBJ2-1	CASSSPRNEQFF	TGTGCCAGCAGTTCTCCGCGCAATGAGCAGTTCTTC
few	TRBV15	.	TRBJ2-1	CATSKDRSSSSYNEQFF	TGTGCCACCAGCAAAGACAGGTCCAGTAGCTCCTACAATGAGCAGTTCTTC
.	TRBV2	.	TRBJ1-4	CASSLTAPRAALKLFF	TGTGCCAGCAGCCTAACAGCCCCCAGGGCGGCACTAAAACTGTTTTTT
.	TRBV6-5	.	TRBJ2-1	CASSYSSGYLFNNEQFF	TGTGCCAGCAGTTACTCGAGCGGATACTTATTTAACAATGAGCAGTTCTTC
few	TRBV7-2	.	TRBJ1-5	CASSLRGNQPQHF	TGTGCCAGCAGCCTCAGGGGCAATCAGCCCCAGCATTTT
.	TRBV6-1	TRBD1	TRBJ1-3	CASRETGKGAGNTIYF	TGTGCCAGCAGGGAGACAGGGAAAGGGGCTGGAAACACCATATATTTT
.	TRBV6-2/TRBV6-3	.	TRBJ2-2	CASGRGGPNTGELFF	TGTGCCAGCGGACGCGGGGGCCCGAACACCGGGGAGCTGTTTTTT
few	TRBV15	.	TRBJ1-2	CATSRDGTRRNYGYTF	TGTGCCACCAGCAGAGATGGGACTCGCCGGAACTATGGCTACACCTTC
few	TRBV20-1	.	TRBJ1-2	CSASHLIFHLNYGYTF	TGCAGTGCTAGTCACCTCATATTCCATCTTAACTATGGCTACACCTTC
.	TRBV5-1	.	TRBJ1-2	CASSFGPKTNYGYTF	TGCGCCAGCAGCTTTGGACCCAAAACTAACTATGGCTACACCTTC
.	TRBV11-2	TRBD1	TRBJ2-7	CASSLYRGRRYF	TGTGCCAGCAGCTTATACAGGGGGCGCCGGTACTTC
.	TRBV5-1	TRBD1	TRBJ1-1	CASSTGTANTEAFF	TGCGCCAGCAGCACCGGGACAGCGAACACTGAAGCTTTCTTT
few	TRBV10-3	.	TRBJ1-1	CASGHGEPSEAFF	TGTGCCTCCGGTCATGGGGAGCCTAGTGAAGCTTTCTTT
few	TRBV11-2	.	TRBJ1-5	CASSLDGGFSNQPQHF	TGTGCCAGCAGCTTAGACGGGGGGTTTAGCAATCAGCCCCAGCATTTT
few	TRBV30	.	TRBJ1-5	CAWSNGRTQPQHF	TGTGCCTGGAGTAACGGTCGGACTCAGCCCCAGCATTTT
.	TRBV25-1	TRBD1	TRBJ1-1	CASSPTGGASEAFF	TGTGCCAGCAGTCCTACAGGGGGCGCCTCTGAAGCTTTCTTT